The subject of this entry is one T cell receptor (beta chain). The entry originates in a study of blood T cell repertoires in COVID-19. Study summary: Researchers got acute and convalescent COVID-19 samples from the United States, Italy and Spain. Sources were T cells, B-cell-depleted T cells, or PBMCs; the material itself was cDNA or gDNA.

In the source study's methods: Nucleated cell counts were estimated from reference gene primer amplification. Clones were read by immunoSEQ multiplex PCR, and TCRdb kept only the in-frame ones, dropping some. Clonal size and the V and J genes are those of that table, whereas D and trimming came from the DNA. Seen here are 120,000 to 150,000 clones, 70% to 85% observed once, and the top ten hold approximately 6.6%. Trimming took 4 bases from V and 3 from J; bases not matched to a gene: 7. Per the germline V gene, CDR1 is SQVTM and CDR2 is ANQGSEA. This CDR3 region has 14 residues. The rearrangement joins TRBV29-1 to TRBJ2-3; 7 nucleotides match TRBD2. Sample: peripheral blood. The receptor's source is a human donor in a cohort sampled during active COVID-19. The CDR3 bases are TGCAGCGTTGCTCTTCGGGGAGGGACAGATACGCAGTATTTT. It is translated as CSVALRGGTDTQYF.